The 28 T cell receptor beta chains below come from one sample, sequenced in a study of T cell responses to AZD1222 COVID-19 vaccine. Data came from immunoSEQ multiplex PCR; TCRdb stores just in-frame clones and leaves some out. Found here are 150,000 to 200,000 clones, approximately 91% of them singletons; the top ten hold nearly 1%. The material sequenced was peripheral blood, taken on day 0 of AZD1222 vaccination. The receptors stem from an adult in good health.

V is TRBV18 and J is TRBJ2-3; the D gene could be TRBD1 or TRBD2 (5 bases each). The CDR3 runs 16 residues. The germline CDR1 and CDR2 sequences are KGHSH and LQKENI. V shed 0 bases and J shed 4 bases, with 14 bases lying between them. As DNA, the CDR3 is TGTGCCAGCTCACCACCGGGGGTTACCGCCCCAGATACGCAGTATTTT. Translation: CASSPPGVTAPDTQYF.

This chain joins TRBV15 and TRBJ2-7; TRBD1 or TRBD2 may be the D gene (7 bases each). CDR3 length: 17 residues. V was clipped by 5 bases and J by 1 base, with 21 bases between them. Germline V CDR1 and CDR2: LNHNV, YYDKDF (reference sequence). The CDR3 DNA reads TGTGCCACCAGCCGAGGACCGGGCAGGGGGGGTTCCTACGAGCAGTACTTC. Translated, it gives CATSRGPGRGGSYEQYF.

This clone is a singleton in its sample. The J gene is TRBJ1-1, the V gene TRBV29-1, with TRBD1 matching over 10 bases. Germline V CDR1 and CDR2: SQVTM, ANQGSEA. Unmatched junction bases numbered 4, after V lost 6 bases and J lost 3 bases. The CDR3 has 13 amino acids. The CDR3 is CSVPDRGHTEAFF. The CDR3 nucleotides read TGCAGCGTACCAGACAGGGGGCACACTGAAGCTTTCTTT.

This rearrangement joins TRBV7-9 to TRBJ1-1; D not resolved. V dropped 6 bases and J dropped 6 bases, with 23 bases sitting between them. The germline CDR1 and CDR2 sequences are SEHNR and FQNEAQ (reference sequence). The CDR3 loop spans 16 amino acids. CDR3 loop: CASSPMVRGGFAEAFF. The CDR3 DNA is TGTGCCAGCAGTCCCATGGTGCGGGGTGGTTTCGCTGAAGCTTTCTTT.

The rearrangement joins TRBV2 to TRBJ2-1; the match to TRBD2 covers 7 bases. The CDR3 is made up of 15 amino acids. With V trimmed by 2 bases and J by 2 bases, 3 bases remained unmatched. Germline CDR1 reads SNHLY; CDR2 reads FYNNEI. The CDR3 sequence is CASSESGIPYNEQFF. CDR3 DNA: TGTGCCAGCAGTGAAAGCGGGATACCCTACAATGAGCAGTTCTTC.

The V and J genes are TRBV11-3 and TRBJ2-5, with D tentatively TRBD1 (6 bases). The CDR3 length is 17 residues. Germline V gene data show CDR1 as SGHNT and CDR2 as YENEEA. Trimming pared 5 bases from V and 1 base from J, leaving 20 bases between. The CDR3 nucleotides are TGTGCCAGCAGCGTACGTCTCAGGGGCCACAGCCAAGAGACCCAGTACTTC. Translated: CASSVRLRGHSQETQYF.

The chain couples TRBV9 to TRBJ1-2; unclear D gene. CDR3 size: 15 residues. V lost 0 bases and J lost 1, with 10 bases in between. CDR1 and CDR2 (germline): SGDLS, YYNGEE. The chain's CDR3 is CASSVGGIFNYGYTF. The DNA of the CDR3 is TGTGCCAGCAGCGTAGGAGGCATTTTTAACTATGGCTACACCTTC.

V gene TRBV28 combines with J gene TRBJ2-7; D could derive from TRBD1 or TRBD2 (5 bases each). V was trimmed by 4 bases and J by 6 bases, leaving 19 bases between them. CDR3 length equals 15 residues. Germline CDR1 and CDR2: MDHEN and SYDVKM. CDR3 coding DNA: TGTGCCAGCAGTTCCCCCGGGACCCGCGGATCCGAGCAGTACTTC. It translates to CASSSPGTRGSEQYF.

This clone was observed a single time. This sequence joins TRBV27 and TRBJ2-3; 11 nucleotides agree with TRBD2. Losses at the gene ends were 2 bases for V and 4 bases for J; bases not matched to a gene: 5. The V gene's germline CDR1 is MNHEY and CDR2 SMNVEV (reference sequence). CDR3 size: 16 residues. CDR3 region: CASSLLLAGGPDTQYF. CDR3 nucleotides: TGTGCCAGCAGTTTACTTCTAGCGGGAGGACCAGATACGCAGTATTTT.

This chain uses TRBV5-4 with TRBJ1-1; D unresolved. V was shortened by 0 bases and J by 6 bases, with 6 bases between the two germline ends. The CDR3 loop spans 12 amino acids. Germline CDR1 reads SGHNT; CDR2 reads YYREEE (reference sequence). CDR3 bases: TGTGCCAGCAGCTTGGATGACTCTGAAGCTTTCTTT. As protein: CASSLDDSEAFF.

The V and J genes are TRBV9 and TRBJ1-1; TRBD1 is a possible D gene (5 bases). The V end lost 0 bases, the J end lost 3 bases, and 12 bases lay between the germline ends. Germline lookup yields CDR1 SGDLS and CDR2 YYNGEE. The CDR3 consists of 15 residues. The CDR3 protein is CASSVGGTDDTEAFF. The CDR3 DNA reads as TGTGCCAGCAGCGTAGGAGGGACGGACGACACTGAAGCTTTCTTT.

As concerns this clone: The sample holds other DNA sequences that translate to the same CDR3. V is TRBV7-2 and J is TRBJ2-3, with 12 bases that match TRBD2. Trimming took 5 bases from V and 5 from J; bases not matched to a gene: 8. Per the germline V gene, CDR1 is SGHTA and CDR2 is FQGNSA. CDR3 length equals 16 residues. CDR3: CASSDLAGGLLDTQYF. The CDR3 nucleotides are TGTGCCAGCAGCGACCTAGCGGGAGGGCTTTTAGATACGCAGTATTTT. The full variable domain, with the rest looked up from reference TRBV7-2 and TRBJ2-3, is GAGVSQSPSNKVTEKGKDVELRCDPISGHTALYWYRQSLGQGLEFLIYFQGNSAPDKSGLPSDRFSAERTGGSVSTLTIQRTQQEDSAVYLCASSDLAGGLLDTQYFGPGTRLTVL.

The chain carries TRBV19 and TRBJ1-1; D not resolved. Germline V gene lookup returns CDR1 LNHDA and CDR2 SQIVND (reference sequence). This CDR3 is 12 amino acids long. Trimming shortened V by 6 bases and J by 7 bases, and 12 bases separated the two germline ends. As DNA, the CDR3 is TGTGCCAGTAGCATATACCCACGTGAAGCTTTCTTT. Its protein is CASSIYPREAFF.

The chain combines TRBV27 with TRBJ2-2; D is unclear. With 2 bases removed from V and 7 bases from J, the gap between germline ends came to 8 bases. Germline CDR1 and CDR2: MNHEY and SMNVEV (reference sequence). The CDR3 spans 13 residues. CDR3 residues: CASSLGGSGELFF. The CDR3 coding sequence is TGTGCCAGCAGTTTAGGTGGCAGCGGGGAGCTGTTTTTT.

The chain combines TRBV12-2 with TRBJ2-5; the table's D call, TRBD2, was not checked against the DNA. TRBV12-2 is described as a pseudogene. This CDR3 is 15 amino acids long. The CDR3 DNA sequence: TGTGCAAGTCGCCCTGTAGCGGGAGACCTGGAGACCCAGTACTTC. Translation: CASRPVAGDLETQYF.

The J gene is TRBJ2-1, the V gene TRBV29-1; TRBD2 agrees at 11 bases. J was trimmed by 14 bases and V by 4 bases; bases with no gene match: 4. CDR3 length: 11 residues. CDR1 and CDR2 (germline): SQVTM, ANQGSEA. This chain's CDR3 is CSVAGLAVEFF. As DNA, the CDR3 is TGCAGCGTTGCGGGACTAGCGGTGGAGTTCTTC.

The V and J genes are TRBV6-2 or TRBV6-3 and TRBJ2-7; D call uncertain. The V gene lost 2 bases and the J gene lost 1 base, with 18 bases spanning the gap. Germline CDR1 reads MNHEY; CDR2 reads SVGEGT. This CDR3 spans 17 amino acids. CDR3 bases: TGTGCCAGCAGTTACCCCCTCGGTTCAGAAATTTCCTACGAGCAGTACTTC. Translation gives CASSYPLGSEISYEQYF.

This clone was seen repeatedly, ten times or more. The CDR3 region has the DNA TGCGCCAGCAGCTTGGATTTACAGACTCCCTACGAGCAGTACTTC. It encodes CASSLDLQTPYEQYF. The V and J genes are TRBV5-1 and TRBJ2-7; D not resolved. This CDR3 is built from 15 residues. The germline gives CDR1 SGHRS, CDR2 YFSETQ. V was pared by 0 bases and J by 2 bases, with 12 bases between.

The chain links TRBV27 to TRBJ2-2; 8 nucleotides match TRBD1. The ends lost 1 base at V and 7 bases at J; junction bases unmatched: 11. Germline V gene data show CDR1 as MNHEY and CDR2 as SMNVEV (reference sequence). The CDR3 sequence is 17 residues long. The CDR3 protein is CASSLYGRGLFYGELFF. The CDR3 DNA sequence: TGTGCCAGCAGTTTATATGGCAGGGGGCTTTTCTACGGGGAGCTGTTTTTT.

As DNA, the CDR3 is TGTGCCAGCAGCCCGAAGAGGGGGCGATCCTACGAGCAGTACTTC. This encodes CASSPKRGRSYEQYF. J is TRBJ2-7 and V is TRBV6-5; TRBD1 aligns across 7 bases. Unmatched junction bases numbered 9, after V lost 6 bases and J lost 1 base. CDR3 length: 15 amino acids. Germline V gene lookup returns CDR1 MNHEY and CDR2 SVGAGI.

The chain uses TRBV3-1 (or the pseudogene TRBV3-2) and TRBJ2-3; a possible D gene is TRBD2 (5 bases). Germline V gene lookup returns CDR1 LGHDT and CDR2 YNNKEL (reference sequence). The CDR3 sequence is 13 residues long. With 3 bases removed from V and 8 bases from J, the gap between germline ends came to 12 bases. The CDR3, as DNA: TGTGCCAGCAGCCATAGGCTAGCCGTTACGCAGTATTTT. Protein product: CASSHRLAVTQYF.

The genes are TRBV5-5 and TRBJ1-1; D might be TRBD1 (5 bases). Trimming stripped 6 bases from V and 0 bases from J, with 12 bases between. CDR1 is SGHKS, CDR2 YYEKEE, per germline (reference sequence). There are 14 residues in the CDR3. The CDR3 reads CASNNVQVNTEAFF. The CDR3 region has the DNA TGTGCCAGCAACAACGTACAGGTGAACACTGAAGCTTTCTTT.

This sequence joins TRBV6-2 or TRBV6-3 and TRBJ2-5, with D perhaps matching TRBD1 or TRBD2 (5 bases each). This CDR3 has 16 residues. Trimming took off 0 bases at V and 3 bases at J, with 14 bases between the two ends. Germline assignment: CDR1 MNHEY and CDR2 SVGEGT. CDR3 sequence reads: CASSYSVRGREETQYF. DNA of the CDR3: TGTGCCAGCAGTTACTCCGTTCGGGGCAGAGAAGAGACCCAGTACTTC.

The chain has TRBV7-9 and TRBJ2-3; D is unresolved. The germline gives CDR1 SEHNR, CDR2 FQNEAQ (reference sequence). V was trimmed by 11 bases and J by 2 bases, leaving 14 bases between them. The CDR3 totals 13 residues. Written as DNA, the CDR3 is TGTGCCGAAGGCTCTACGGTCACAGATACGCAGTATTTT. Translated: CAEGSTVTDTQYF.

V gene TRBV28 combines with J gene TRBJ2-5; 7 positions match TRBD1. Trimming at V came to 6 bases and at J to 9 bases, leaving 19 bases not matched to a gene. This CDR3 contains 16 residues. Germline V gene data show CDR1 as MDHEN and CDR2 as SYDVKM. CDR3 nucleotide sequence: TGTGCCAGCAGACCCGGCAGGAAACAGGGGACAGTGGCCCAGTACTTC. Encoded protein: CASRPGRKQGTVAQYF.

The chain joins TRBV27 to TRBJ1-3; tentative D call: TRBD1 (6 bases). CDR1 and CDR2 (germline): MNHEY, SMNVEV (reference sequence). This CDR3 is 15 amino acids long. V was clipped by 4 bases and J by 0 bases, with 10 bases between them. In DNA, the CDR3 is TGTGCCAGCAGTTCACAGGGACCCTCTGGAAACACCATATATTTT. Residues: CASSSQGPSGNTIYF.

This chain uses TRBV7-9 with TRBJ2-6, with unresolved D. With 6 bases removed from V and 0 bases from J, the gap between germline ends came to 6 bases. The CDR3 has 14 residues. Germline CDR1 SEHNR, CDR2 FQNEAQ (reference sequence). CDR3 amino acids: CASSWSSGANVLTF. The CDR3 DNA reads TGTGCCAGCAGTTGGAGCTCTGGGGCCAACGTCCTGACTTTC. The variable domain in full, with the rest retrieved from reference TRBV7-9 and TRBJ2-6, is DTGVSQNPRHKITKRGQNVTFRCDPISEHNRLYWYRQTLGQGPEFLTYFQNEAQLEKSRLLSDRFSAERPKGSFSTLEIQRTEQGDSAMYLCASSWSSGANVLTFGAGSRLTVL.

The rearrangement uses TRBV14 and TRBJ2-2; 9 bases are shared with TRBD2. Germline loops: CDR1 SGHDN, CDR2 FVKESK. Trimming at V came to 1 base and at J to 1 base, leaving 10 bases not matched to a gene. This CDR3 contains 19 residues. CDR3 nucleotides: TGTGCCAGCAGCCAAGTTGGTCAGGGACTAGCTATGAACACCGGGGAGCTGTTTTTT. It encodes CASSQVGQGLAMNTGELFF.